Following are 14 T cell receptor beta chains from one sample sequenced in a study of blood T cell repertoires in COVID-19. Assay: immunoSEQ multiplex PCR; the TCRdb copy retains only in-frame clones and omits some. The sample lists around 430,000 clones, around nine tenths occurring once. Sequencing used PBMCs or T cells enriched from blood (not recorded which). The source of these receptors is a woman between 45 and 60 years old who had recovered from COVID-19.

This sequence joins TRBV18 and TRBJ1-6, with 11 positions matching TRBD1. Germline V lookup: CDR1 KGHSH, CDR2 LQKENI. Trimming at V came to 4 bases and at J to 1 base, leaving 9 bases not matched to a gene. This CDR3 contains 19 residues. The CDR3 sequence is CASSRTADRGRSYNSPLHF. The CDR3 bases are TGTGCCAGCTCACGGACGGCGGACAGGGGGCGATCCTATAATTCACCCCTCCACTTT.

This rearrangement joins TRBV30 to TRBJ1-2, with a weak D call TRBD1 (5 bases). V was trimmed by 2 bases and J by 5 bases, leaving 15 bases between them. Germline V gene sequence: CDR1 GTSNPN, CDR2 SVGIG (reference sequence). The CDR3 totals 14 residues. CDR3 DNA sequence: TGTGCCTGGAGTTCCAAGGGGTCAGTATATGGCTACACCTTC. It encodes CAWSSKGSVYGYTF. The complete variable domain, with remaining parts taken from reference TRBV30 and TRBJ1-2, reads SQTIHQWPATLVQPVGSPLSLECTVEGTSNPNLYWYRQAAGRGLQLLFYSVGIGQISSEVPQNLSASRPQDRQFILSSKKLLLSDSGFYLCAWSSKGSVYGYTFGSGTRLTVV.

This clone was detected once. The gene calls are TRBV28 and TRBJ2-1, with D perhaps matching TRBD1 (6 bases). CDR3 length: 16 amino acids. Germline CDR1 reads MDHEN; CDR2 reads SYDVKM. V shed 7 bases and J shed 3 bases, with 19 bases lying between them. This chain's CDR3 is CASKTPPDSNYNEQFF. For the CDR3, the DNA is TGTGCCAGCAAAACCCCTCCGGACAGTAACTACAATGAGCAGTTCTTC. The full variable domain, completed using reference TRBV28 and TRBJ2-1, is DVKVTQSSRYLVKRTGEKVFLECVQDMDHENMFWYRQDPGLGLRLIYFSYDVKMKEKGDIPEGYSVSREKKERFSLILESASTNQTSMYLCASKTPPDSNYNEQFFGPGTRLTVL.

V gene TRBV3-1 (or the pseudogene TRBV3-2) combines with J gene TRBJ1-5; the D is unclear. V was shortened by 4 bases and J by 0 bases, with 10 bases between the two germline ends. The CDR3 is made up of 15 amino acids. The V gene's germline CDR1 is LGHDT and CDR2 YNNKEL (reference sequence). The DNA of the CDR3 is TGTGCCAGCAGCCTCGGGTTCCCTAGCAATCAGCCCCAGCATTTT. It specifies CASSLGFPSNQPQHF.

The chain is built from TRBV7-9 and TRBJ1-6, with D maybe TRBD1 (5 bases). CDR3 length equals 14 residues. Per the germline V gene, CDR1 is SEHNR and CDR2 is FQNEAQ (reference sequence). Deletions cut 11 bases from V and 8 bases from J, with 19 bases between. CDR3 sequence: CAGQVGGWDSPLHF. The CDR3 nucleotides are TGTGCCGGACAAGTCGGGGGTTGGGATTCACCCCTCCACTTT.

The chain recombines TRBV30 with TRBJ1-1; tentative D call: TRBD1 (6 bases). In germline, CDR1 is GTSNPN, CDR2 SVGIG (reference sequence). V gave up 0 bases and J gave up 0 bases, with 17 bases separating them. This CDR3 is 17 amino acids long. The CDR3 is CAWSVKAGAFLNTEAFF. The CDR3 region has the DNA TGTGCCTGGAGTGTCAAGGCAGGGGCCTTCTTGAACACTGAAGCTTTCTTT.

J is TRBJ2-1 and V is TRBV19; 9 nucleotides align to TRBD2. This CDR3 spans 16 amino acids. After removal of 6 bases from V and 0 bases from J, the junction contained 6 bases not matched to a gene. Germline V gives CDR1 LNHDA, CDR2 SQIVND (reference sequence). Written as DNA, the CDR3 is TGTGCCAGTAGGCCTAGCGGGAAGAGCTCCTACAATGAGCAGTTCTTC. This codes for CASRPSGKSSYNEQFF.

The chain carries TRBV2 and TRBJ1-2; D remains unclear. Germline values: CDR1 SNHLY, CDR2 FYNNEI. V was pared by 7 bases and J by 5 bases, with 11 bases between. CDR3 length: 12 amino acids. The CDR3 nucleotides read TGTGCCAGCATCCACGGAGCTTATGGCTACACCTTC. Its protein product is CASIHGAYGYTF.

This clone was seen more than once but under ten times. J is TRBJ1-2 and V is TRBV27, with TRBD1 identical over 11 bases. The ends lost 5 bases at V and 2 bases at J; junction bases unmatched: 1. The CDR3 covers 14 residues. Looked up from germline, CDR1 is MNHEY and CDR2 is SMNVEV (reference sequence). As DNA, the CDR3 is TGTGCCAGCAGTGGGGACAGGGGGAACTATGGCTACACCTTC. The encoded protein is CASSGDRGNYGYTF.

The chain couples TRBV4-1 to TRBJ2-5, with 13 bases aligning to TRBD2. CDR3 length equals 17 residues. CDR1 and CDR2 (germline): MGHRA, YSYEKL. The trim removed 4 bases at V and 5 bases at J, leaving 10 bases unmatched. CDR3 sequence reads: CASSPGRLAGGGETQYF. CDR3 nucleotides: TGCGCCAGCAGCCCAGGGCGACTAGCGGGGGGTGGGGAGACCCAGTACTTC.

V and J are TRBV19 and TRBJ1-5; no reliable D call. From germline, CDR1 is LNHDA and CDR2 SQIVND (reference sequence). V was trimmed by 4 bases and J by 2 bases, leaving 9 bases between them. This CDR3 has 14 amino acids. CDR3 bases: TGTGCCAGTAGTACCCTTTCTGGCAATCAGCCCCAGCATTTT. Its translation is CASSTLSGNQPQHF. The whole variable domain, filled in from reference TRBV19 and TRBJ1-5, reads DGGITQSPKYLFRKEGQNVTLSCEQNLNHDAMYWYRQDPGQGLRLIYYSQIVNDFQKGDIAEGYSVSREKKESFPLTVTSAQKNPTAFYLCASSTLSGNQPQHFGDGTRLSIL.

The V call is TRBV2, the J call TRBJ2-2; 8 positions match TRBD1. CDR1 and CDR2 from the germline V gene are SNHLY and FYNNEI. This CDR3 has 17 amino acids. J was trimmed by 7 bases and V by 7 bases; bases with no gene match: 17. The CDR3 protein is CASKYRFRQGRDGELFF. The CDR3 DNA is TGTGCCAGCAAATATAGATTTCGACAGGGGCGTGACGGGGAGCTGTTTTTT.

The genes are TRBV18 and TRBJ1-5; D might be TRBD1 (6 bases). CDR1 and CDR2 from the germline V gene are KGHSH and LQKENI. CDR3 length equals 16 residues. Between the trimmed V and J ends, which lost 2 bases and 5 bases, there was a span of 16 bases. CDR3 nucleotides: TGTGCCAGCTCACCATTTTCGGACAGAGAACATCAGCCCCAGCATTTT. Translating it yields CASSPFSDREHQPQHF. Together with reference TRBV18 and TRBJ1-5, the CDR3 gives the full variable domain: NAGVMQNPRHLVRRRGQEARLRCSPMKGHSHVYWYRQLPEEGLKFMVYLQKENIIDESGMPKERFSAEFPKEGPSILRIQQVVRGDSAAYFCASSPFSDREHQPQHFGDGTRLSIL.

The chain combines TRBV24-1 with TRBJ1-2; D may be TRBD1 (5 bases). Per the germline V gene, CDR1 is KGHDR and CDR2 is SFDVKD. V lost 4 bases and J lost 0, with 23 bases in between. The CDR3 sequence is 19 residues long. For the CDR3, the DNA is TGTGCCACCAGTGACTCCGGATGCAATTCAGGGCCCCCTAACTATGGCTACACCTTC. Translated: CATSDSGCNSGPPNYGYTF.